The 8 T cell receptor beta chains listed next were all sequenced from one sample in a study of cytomegalovirus exposure and HLA in healthy donors. Researchers ran the PCR with 60 Vbeta and 13 Jbeta primers. The assay was immunoSEQ multiplex PCR, and TCRdb's table has in-frame clones only and misses some. The sample records roughly 190,000 clones, 81% being singletons. The sequencing input was PBMCs. These receptors were obtained from a man in his forties in good health and CMV-seropositive.

The chain carries TRBV28 and TRBJ2-7, with 11 positions matching TRBD2. The trim removed 6 bases at V and 2 bases at J, leaving 9 bases unmatched. The CDR3 has 16 amino acids. Germline assignment: CDR1 MDHEN and CDR2 SYDVKM. CDR3 DNA sequence: TGTGCCAGCAGGCAGATGACTAGCGGGACTCCCTACGAGCAGTACTTC. This sequence encodes CASRQMTSGTPYEQYF. The full variable domain, completed using reference TRBV28 and TRBJ2-7, is DVKVTQSSRYLVKRTGEKVFLECVQDMDHENMFWYRQDPGLGLRLIYFSYDVKMKEKGDIPEGYSVSREKKERFSLILESASTNQTSMYLCASRQMTSGTPYEQYFGPGTRLTVT.

The CDR3 DNA reads TGCGCCAGCAGGCACGGGACATCAACGGATCAGCCCCAGCATTTT. Protein sequence: CASRHGTSTDQPQHF. The V and J genes are TRBV5-1 and TRBJ1-5; possibly TRBD1 for D (6 bases). The CDR3 is made up of 15 amino acids. The V and J ends lost 5 bases and 5 bases respectively, with 17 bases between them. Per germline, CDR1 SGHRS and CDR2 YFSETQ. Based on the CDR3 plus reference TRBV5-1 and TRBJ1-5, the full variable domain is KAGVTQTPRYLIKTRGQQVTLSCSPISGHRSVSWYQQTPGQGLQFLFEYFSETQRNKGNFPGRFSGRQFSNSRSEMNVSTLELGDSALYLCASRHGTSTDQPQHFGDGTRLSIL.

The chain links TRBV5-8 to TRBJ2-7, with D possibly being TRBD2 (6 bases). Trimming removed 1 base from V and 0 bases from J, with 17 bases in between. Germline-derived CDR1 and CDR2 are SGHTS and YDEGEE. This CDR3 is 17 amino acids long. CDR3 residues: CASSLSLGGGDSYEQYF. The CDR3 nucleotides are TGTGCCAGCAGCTTGTCCCTAGGTGGCGGGGACTCCTACGAGCAGTACTTC.

The chain links TRBV6-4 to TRBJ1-6; D is perhaps TRBD1 (6 bases). The V gene's germline CDR1 is MRHNA and CDR2 SNTAGT. The CDR3 spans 13 residues. V was shortened by 9 bases and J by 9 bases, with 15 bases between the two germline ends. CDR3 region: CASKGGGGSPLHF. In nucleotides, the CDR3 is TGTGCCAGTAAGGGGGGGGGAGGTTCACCCCTCCACTTT.

The V gene is TRBV15, the J gene TRBJ2-3; TRBD2 matches 8 bases. The V segment lost 5 bases and the J segment 5 bases; nucleotides outside the gene matches: 12. Germline CDR1 reads LNHNV; CDR2 reads YYDKDF (reference sequence). The CDR3 is 16 amino acids. The CDR3 loop reads CATSEGVRGVEDTQYF. CDR3 bases: TGTGCCACCAGCGAGGGGGTGCGGGGGGTCGAAGATACGCAGTATTTT.

This clone has more than one count but fewer than ten. Within the sample, other DNA sequences also encode this same CDR3. The rearrangement links TRBV6-5 to TRBJ2-6; D is unresolved. This CDR3 is 16 amino acids long. Germline CDR1 and CDR2: MNHEY and SVGAGI. V lost 0 bases to trimming and J lost 0 bases, with 6 bases between them. The CDR3 DNA sequence: TGTGCCAGCAGTTACTCTAGAAACTCTGGGGCCAACGTCCTGACTTTC. Translated: CASSYSRNSGANVLTF.

This clone occurred a few times. The chain uses TRBV12-2 and TRBJ2-7; the table assigns TRBD1, which was not confirmed against the DNA. TRBV12-2 is designated a pseudogene. The CDR3 has 14 amino acids. DNA for the CDR3: TGTGCAAGTCGACGACAGGGGGTCGGGTGCGAGCAGTACTTC. This codes for CASRRQGVGCEQYF.

This sequence joins TRBV9 and TRBJ2-7; 15 nucleotides align to TRBD2. There are 17 residues in the CDR3. Germline values: CDR1 SGDLS, CDR2 YYNGEE. The ends lost 5 bases at V and 0 bases at J; junction bases unmatched: 6. The CDR3 DNA sequence: TGTGCCAGCAGTTTGGGACTAGCGGGAGGCAGCTCCTACGAGCAGTACTTC. It translates to CASSLGLAGGSSYEQYF.